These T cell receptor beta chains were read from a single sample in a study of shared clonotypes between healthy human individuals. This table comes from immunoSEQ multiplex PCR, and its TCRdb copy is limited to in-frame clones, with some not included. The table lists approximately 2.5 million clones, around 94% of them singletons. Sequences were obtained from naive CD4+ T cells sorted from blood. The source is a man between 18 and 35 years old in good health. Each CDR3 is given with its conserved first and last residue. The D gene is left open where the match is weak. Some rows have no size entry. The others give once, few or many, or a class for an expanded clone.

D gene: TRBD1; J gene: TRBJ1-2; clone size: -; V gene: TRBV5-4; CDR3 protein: CASSQPGQGSTF; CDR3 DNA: TGTGCCAGCAGCCAACCGGGACAGGGGTCCACCTTC
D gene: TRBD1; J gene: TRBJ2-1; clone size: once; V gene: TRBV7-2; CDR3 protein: CASSLSRGQYNEQFF; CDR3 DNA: TGTGCCAGCAGCTTAAGCAGGGGGCAGTACAATGAGCAGTTCTTC
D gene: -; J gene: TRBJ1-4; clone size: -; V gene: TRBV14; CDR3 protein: CASSRKGYTSATNEKLFF; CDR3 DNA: TGTGCCAGCAGCCGCAAGGGCTACACCTCAGCAACTAATGAAAAACTGTTTTTT
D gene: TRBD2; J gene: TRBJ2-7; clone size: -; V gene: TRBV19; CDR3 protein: CASSPEAGVPYEQYF; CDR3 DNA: TGTGCCAGTAGTCCGGAGGCGGGGGTTCCCTACGAGCAGTACTTC
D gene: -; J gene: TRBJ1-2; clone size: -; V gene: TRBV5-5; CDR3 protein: CASSLTFIGGGDNYGYTF; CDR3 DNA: TGTGCCAGCAGCTTGACCTTTATCGGGGGCGGGGATAACTATGGCTACACCTTC
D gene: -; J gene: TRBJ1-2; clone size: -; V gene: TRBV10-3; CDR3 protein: CAISESSRTGLGYGYTF; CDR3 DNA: TGTGCCATCAGTGAGTCATCCCGTACAGGGCTCGGCTATGGCTACACCTTC
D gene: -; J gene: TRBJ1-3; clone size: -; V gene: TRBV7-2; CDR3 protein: CASSPPGFGNTIYF; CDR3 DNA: TGTGCCAGCAGCCCCCCAGGGTTTGGAAACACCATATATTTT
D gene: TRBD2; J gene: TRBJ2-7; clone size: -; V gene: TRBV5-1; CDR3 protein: CASSLELAGGEQYF; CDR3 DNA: TGCGCCAGCAGCTTGGAGCTAGCGGGGGGCGAGCAGTACTTC
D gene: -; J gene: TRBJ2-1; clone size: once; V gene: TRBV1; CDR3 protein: CTSSTDHPPGERPSSYNEQFF; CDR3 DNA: TGCACCAGCAGCACTGACCATCCCCCAGGGGAGCGTCCCAGCTCCTACAATGAGCAGTTCTTC
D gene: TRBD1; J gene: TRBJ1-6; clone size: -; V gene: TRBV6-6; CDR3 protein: CASSPTGTGYSPLHF; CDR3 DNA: TGTGCCAGCAGCCCTACCGGGACAGGATATTCACCCCTCCACTTT
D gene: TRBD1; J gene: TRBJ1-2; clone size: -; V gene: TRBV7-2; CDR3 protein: CASSLNPGGLYGYTF; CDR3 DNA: TGTGCCAGCAGCCTTAATCCAGGGGGTCTCTATGGCTACACCTTC
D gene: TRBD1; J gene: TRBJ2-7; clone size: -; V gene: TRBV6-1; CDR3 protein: CASSGDRASYEQYF; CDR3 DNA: TGTGCCAGCAGCGGGGACAGGGCATCCTACGAGCAGTACTTC
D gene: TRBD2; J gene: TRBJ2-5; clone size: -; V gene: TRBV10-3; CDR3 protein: CAVGGTSGSAQYF; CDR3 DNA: TGTGCCGTTGGGGGGACTAGCGGGTCCGCCCAGTACTTC
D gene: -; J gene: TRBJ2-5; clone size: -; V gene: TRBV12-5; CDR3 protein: CASGLRETQYF; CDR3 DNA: TGTGCTAGTGGTCTCCGCGAGACCCAGTACTTC
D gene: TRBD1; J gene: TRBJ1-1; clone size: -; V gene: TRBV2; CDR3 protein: CASSERTGFFTDMNTEAFF; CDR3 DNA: TGTGCCAGCAGTGAAAGGACAGGTTTCTTCACTGACATGAACACTGAAGCTTTCTTT
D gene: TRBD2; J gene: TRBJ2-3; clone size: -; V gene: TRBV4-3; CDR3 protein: CASSQVSAGAVDTQYF; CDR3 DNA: TGCGCCAGCAGCCAAGTTTCTGCGGGAGCGGTAGATACGCAGTATTTT
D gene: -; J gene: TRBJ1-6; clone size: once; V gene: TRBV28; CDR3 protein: CASSLGGNNSPLHF; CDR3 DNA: TGTGCCAGCAGTTTAGGGGGGAATAATTCACCCCTCCACTTT
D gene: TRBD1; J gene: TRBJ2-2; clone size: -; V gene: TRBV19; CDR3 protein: CASTTGGGGGELFF; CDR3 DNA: TGTGCCAGTACCACAGGGGGCGGAGGCGGGGAGCTGTTTTTT
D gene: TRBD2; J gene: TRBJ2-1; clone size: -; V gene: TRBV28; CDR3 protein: CASSSISGGMNNEQFF; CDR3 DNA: TGTGCCAGCAGTTCAATTAGCGGGGGGATGAACAATGAGCAGTTCTTC
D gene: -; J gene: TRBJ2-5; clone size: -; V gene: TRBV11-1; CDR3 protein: CASSSGGTFQETQYF; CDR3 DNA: TGTGCCAGCAGCTCAGGGGGGACTTTCCAAGAGACCCAGTACTTC
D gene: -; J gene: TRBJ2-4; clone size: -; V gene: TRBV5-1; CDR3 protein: CASSLSGLAKNIQYF; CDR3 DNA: TGCGCCAGCAGCTTGAGTGGCCTAGCCAAAAACATTCAGTACTTC
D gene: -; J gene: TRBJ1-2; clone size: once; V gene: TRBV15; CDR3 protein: CATSREGGLNYGYTF; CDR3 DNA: TGTGCCACCAGCAGAGAGGGGGGGTTGAACTATGGCTACACCTTC
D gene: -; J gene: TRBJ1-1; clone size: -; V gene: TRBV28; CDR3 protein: CASRLTAPGTEAFF; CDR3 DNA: TGTGCCAGCAGGCTGACTGCGCCTGGCACTGAAGCTTTCTTT
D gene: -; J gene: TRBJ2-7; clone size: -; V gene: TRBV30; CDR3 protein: CAWSSRGSPRNEQYF; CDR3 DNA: TGTGCCTGGTCCTCAAGGGGCAGTCCCCGTAACGAGCAGTACTTC